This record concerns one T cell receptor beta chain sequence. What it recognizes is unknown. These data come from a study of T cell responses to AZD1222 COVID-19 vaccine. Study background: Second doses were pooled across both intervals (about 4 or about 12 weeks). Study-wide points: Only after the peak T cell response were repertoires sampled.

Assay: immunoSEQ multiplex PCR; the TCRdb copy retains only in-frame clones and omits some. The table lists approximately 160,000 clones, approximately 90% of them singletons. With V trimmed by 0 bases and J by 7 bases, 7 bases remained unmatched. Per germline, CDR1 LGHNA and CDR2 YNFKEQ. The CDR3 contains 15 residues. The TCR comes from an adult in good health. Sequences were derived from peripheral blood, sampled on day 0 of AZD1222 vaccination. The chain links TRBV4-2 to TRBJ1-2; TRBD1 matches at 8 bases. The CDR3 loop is CASSQEGAGGIGYTF. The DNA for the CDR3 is TGTGCCAGCAGCCAAGAGGGCGCAGGGGGCATTGGCTACACCTTC.